This T cell receptor (beta chain) stems from a study of blood T cell repertoires in COVID-19. V was pared by 5 bases and J by 2 bases, with 8 bases of the junction left unmatched. Germline V lookup: CDR1 MNHEY, CDR2 SMNVEV (reference sequence). The CDR3 is 16 residues long. TCRdb's copy holds only in-frame clones and misses some; the assay was immunoSEQ multiplex PCR. The data contain around 480,000 clones, about nine tenths of them singletons. This clone has just one count. The rearrangement uses TRBV27 and TRBJ2-3, with TRBD1 matching 9 bases. Sequencing input: peripheral blood. The source is a woman aged 50 to 65 with COVID-19, enrolled during active disease. The CDR3 spells CASSPTGTGPTDTQYF. The CDR3 DNA follows: TGTGCCAGCAGTCCGACCGGGACAGGGCCCACAGATACGCAGTATTTT.